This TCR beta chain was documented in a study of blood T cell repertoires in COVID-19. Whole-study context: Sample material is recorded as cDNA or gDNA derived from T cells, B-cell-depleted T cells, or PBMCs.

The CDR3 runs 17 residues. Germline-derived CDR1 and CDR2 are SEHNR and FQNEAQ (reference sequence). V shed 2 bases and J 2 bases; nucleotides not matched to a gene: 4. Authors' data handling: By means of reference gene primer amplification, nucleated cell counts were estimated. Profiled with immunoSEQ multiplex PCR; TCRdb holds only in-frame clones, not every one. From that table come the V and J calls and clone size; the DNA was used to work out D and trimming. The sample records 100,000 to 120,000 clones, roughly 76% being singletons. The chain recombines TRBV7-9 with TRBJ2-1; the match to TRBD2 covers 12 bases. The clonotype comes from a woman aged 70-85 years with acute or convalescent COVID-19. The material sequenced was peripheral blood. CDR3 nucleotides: TGTGCCAGCAGCTTATGGCGGACTAGCGGGGCCTACAATGAGCAGTTCTTC. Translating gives CASSLWRTSGAYNEQFF.